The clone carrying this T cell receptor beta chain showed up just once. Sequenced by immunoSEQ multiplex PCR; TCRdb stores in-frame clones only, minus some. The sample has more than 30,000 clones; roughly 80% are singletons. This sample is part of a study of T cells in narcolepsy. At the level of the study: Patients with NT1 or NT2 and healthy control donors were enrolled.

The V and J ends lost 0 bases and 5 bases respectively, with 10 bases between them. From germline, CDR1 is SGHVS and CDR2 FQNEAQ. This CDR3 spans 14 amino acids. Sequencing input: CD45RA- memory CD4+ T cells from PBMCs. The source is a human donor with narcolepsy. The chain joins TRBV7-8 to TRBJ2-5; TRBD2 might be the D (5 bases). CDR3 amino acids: CASSLAVSGETQYF. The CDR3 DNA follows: TGTGCCAGCAGCTTAGCGGTCTCGGGGGAGACCCAGTACTTC.